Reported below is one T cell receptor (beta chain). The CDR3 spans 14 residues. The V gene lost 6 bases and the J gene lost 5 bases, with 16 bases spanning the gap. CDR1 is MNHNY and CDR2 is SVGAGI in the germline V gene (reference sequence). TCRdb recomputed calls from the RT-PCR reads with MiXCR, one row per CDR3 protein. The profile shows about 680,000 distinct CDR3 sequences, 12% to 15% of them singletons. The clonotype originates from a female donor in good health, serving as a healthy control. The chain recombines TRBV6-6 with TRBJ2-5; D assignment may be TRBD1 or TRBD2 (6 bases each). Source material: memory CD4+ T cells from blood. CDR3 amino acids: CASRPEGGAETQYF. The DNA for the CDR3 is TGTGCCAGCAGACCCGAGGGGGGCGCGGAGACCCAGTACTTC.